Listed below are T cell receptor beta chains from one sample, sequenced in a study of T-cell reconstitution after alpha-beta-depleted transplantation in children. MiXCR, run by TCRdb on the PCR reads, gives a single entry per CDR3 protein. Found here are a few hundred thousand distinct CDR3 sequences, roughly a quarter of them singletons; the top ten hold about 5%. The sample consisted of PBMCs, mostly from graft donor cells, taken 360 days after TCRalphabeta/CD19-depleted stem cell transplant. The receptors were gathered from a female patient aged 2-9 years who had a stem cell transplant for congenital amegakaryocytic thrombocytopenia, so the T cells may come from the graft donor. CDR3s include the opening cysteine and the closing phenylalanine or tryptophan. The D gene is left open where the match is weak. Size is omitted from some rows. Given values are once, few, many or a class for expanded clones.

D	size	V	J	CDR3	DNA
.	few	TRBV7-8	TRBJ2-7	CTSSLGYNEQYF	TGTACCAGCAGCTTAGGGTACAACGAGCAGTACTTC
TRBD1	.	TRBV7-9	TRBJ2-2	CASSYRGRTGELFF	TGTGCCAGCAGCTACAGGGGCAGGACCGGGGAGCTGTTTTTT
.	few	TRBV15	TRBJ2-2	CATSRDPRGGGELFF	TGTGCCACCAGCAGAGATCCAAGAGGGGGCGGGGAGCTGTTTTTT
.	few	TRBV9	TRBJ2-7	CASSTTGQGGIYEQYF	TGTGCCAGCAGCACAACTGGCCAGGGCGGGATCTACGAGCAGTACTTC
.	.	TRBV20-1	TRBJ2-7	CSAREVRYSYEQYF	TGCAGTGCTAGAGAAGTCCGGTATTCCTACGAGCAGTACTTC
.	.	TRBV12-3/TRBV12-4	TRBJ2-1	CANSATYNEQFF	TGTGCCAACTCGGCGACCTACAATGAGCAGTTCTTC
.	few	TRBV7-9	TRBJ2-5	CASSFAGQETQYF	TGTGCCAGCAGCTTCGCGGGCCAGGAGACCCAGTACTTC
TRBD1	.	TRBV27	TRBJ1-1	CASRDRGGSTEAFF	TGTGCCAGCAGAGACAGGGGGGGGTCGACTGAAGCTTTCTTT
.	.	TRBV20-1	TRBJ2-7	CSARRQISYEQYF	TGCAGTGCTAGAAGGCAGATTTCCTACGAGCAGTACTTC
.	.	TRBV6-6	TRBJ1-5	CASSRGLDQPQHF	TGTGCCAGCAGCAGGGGTTTGGATCAGCCCCAGCATTTT
.	.	TRBV7-2	TRBJ2-1	CASSLTGLTYNEQFF	TGTGCCAGCAGCTTAACTGGGCTAACCTACAATGAGCAGTTCTTC
.	few	TRBV7-2	TRBJ2-1	CASSFLLEQFF	TGTGCCAGCAGCTTCCTTCTAGAGCAGTTCTTC
.	.	TRBV20-1	TRBJ2-7	CSAASGKSYEQYF	TGCAGTGCCGCTTCGGGCAAGTCCTACGAGCAGTACTTC
.	.	TRBV27	TRBJ1-1	CASSLWGGDTEAFF	TGTGCCAGCAGTTTATGGGGGGGGGACACTGAAGCTTTCTTT
.	few	TRBV10-2	TRBJ1-5	CASSEGGFGNQPQHF	TGCGCCAGCAGTGAGGGAGGGTTCGGCAATCAGCCCCAGCATTTT
.	few	TRBV29-1	TRBJ1-4	CSVESLLGREKLLF	TGCAGCGTGGAAAGCCTCCTAGGTAGAGAAAAACTGCTTTTT
.	.	TRBV15	TRBJ2-5	CATSRAPEPQYF	TGTGCCACCAGCAGGGCCCCCGAGCCCCAGTACTTC
.	few	TRBV10-3	TRBJ2-7	CAISDDSHEQYF	TGTGCCATCAGTGATGACAGCCACGAGCAGTACTTC
.	.	TRBV4-2	TRBJ1-5	CASSQEPGQINQPQHF	TGTGCCAGCAGCCAAGAACCCGGACAAATCAATCAGCCCCAGCATTTT
.	few	TRBV20-1	TRBJ1-4	CSARVRSSGSGLFF	TGCAGTGCTAGAGTGCGGTCCTCGGGGAGTGGACTGTTTTTT